These 15 T cell receptor beta chains originate from one sample sequenced in a study of shared clonotypes between healthy human individuals. Measured with immunoSEQ multiplex PCR; TCRdb has only the in-frame clones, and not every one. The table records 1.5 million to 2.5 million clones, about 94% of them present only once. Naive CD8 cells lacked CD45RO and underwent positive selection for CCR7, leaving out terminally differentiated effector memory CD45RA+ cells. Material for sequencing was naive CD8+ T cells sorted from blood. Receptors were obtained from a man between 18 and 35 years old in good health.

This chain uses TRBV19 with TRBJ1-2; D gene ambiguous. Germline V gene lookup returns CDR1 LNHDA and CDR2 SQIVND (reference sequence). The CDR3 length is 14 residues. Trimming took 2 bases from V and 3 from J, leaving 10 bases between them. CDR3 DNA sequence: TGTGCCAGTAGTATATCTGGGATCGACTATGGCTACACCTTC. It yields the protein CASSISGIDYGYTF.

The chain combines TRBV7-3 with TRBJ2-7; 7 bases align to TRBD1. The CDR3 loop spans 19 amino acids. J was trimmed by 0 bases and V by 4 bases; bases with no gene match: 18. Per the germline V gene, CDR1 is SGHTA and CDR2 is FQGTGA. The CDR3 DNA follows: TGTGCCAGCAGCTCCATCCTCCGTCTCTTCGACAGGGTCTCCTACGAGCAGTACTTC. Its protein is CASSSILRLFDRVSYEQYF.

This chain connects TRBV15 to TRBJ2-3, with D perhaps given as TRBD1 or TRBD2 (6 bases each). The CDR3 consists of 17 residues. The V gene's germline CDR1 is LNHNV and CDR2 YYDKDF (reference sequence). Trimming stripped 3 bases from V and 0 bases from J, with 16 bases between. The CDR3 reads CATSSARGPGSTDTQYF. The CDR3 region has the DNA TGTGCCACCAGCAGTGCCCGGGGGCCGGGGAGCACAGATACGCAGTATTTT.

V usage is TRBV27 and J usage is TRBJ1-3; maybe TRBD1 (5 bases). Trimming took off 2 bases at V and 4 bases at J, with 12 bases between the two ends. The CDR3 is made up of 15 amino acids. Germline V gene data show CDR1 as MNHEY and CDR2 as SMNVEV (reference sequence). The CDR3 loop reads CASSLGRGTGNTIYF. Written as DNA, the CDR3 is TGTGCCAGCAGTTTAGGGAGGGGCACGGGAAACACCATATATTTT.

The J gene is TRBJ2-7, the V gene TRBV21-1; no check of the table's D call, TRBD2, against the DNA was made. TRBV21-1 is a known pseudogene. The CDR3 sequence is 19 residues long. CDR3 protein: CASSKGGEVPSLLAYEQYF. Here the CDR3 DNA reads TGTGCCAGCAGCAAGGGAGGGGAGGTACCGTCCCTTTTGGCCTACGAGCAGTACTTC.

This rearrangement joins TRBV7-9 to TRBJ2-7; 8 bases map to TRBD1. V gave up 4 bases and J gave up 5 bases; unmatched junction bases: 4. The germline V gene encodes CDR1 SEHNR and CDR2 FQNEAQ (reference sequence). The CDR3 loop spans 13 amino acids. CDR3 DNA sequence: TGTGCCAGCAGCTACCAACAGGGGGACGAGCAGTACTTC. Residues: CASSYQQGDEQYF.

The V gene is TRBV6-1, the J gene TRBJ2-7; D possibly corresponds to TRBD2 (6 bases). The CDR3 covers 14 residues. CDR1 MNHNS and CDR2 SASEGT come from the germline V gene. Trimming removed 2 bases at V and 6 bases at J, with 14 bases between. In nucleotides, the CDR3 is TGTGCCAGCAGTGAATTGGTGGAGGGCGGCGAGCAGTACTTC. Translation: CASSELVEGGEQYF.

The chain has TRBV11-2 and TRBJ2-7; no clear D gene. The CDR3 contains 15 residues. Germline V gene data show CDR1 as SGHAT and CDR2 as FQNNGV. The ends were cut back, 5 bases at V and 5 bases at J, with 19 bases in the middle. The CDR3: CASSPIPGQSDEQYF. The CDR3 coding sequence is TGTGCCAGCAGCCCGATTCCCGGGCAGAGCGACGAGCAGTACTTC.

The chain carries TRBV7-9 and TRBJ1-4; D unclear. This CDR3 region has 13 residues. Germline CDR1 is SEHNR and CDR2 is FQNEAQ (reference sequence). Trimming shortened V by 8 bases and J by 0 bases, and 7 bases separated the two germline ends. For the CDR3, the DNA is TGTGCCAGCTTAGGGACAACTAATGAAAAACTGTTTTTT. It yields the protein CASLGTTNEKLFF.

The V call is TRBV4-3, the J call TRBJ1-1, with D unresolved. V was cut by 0 bases and J by 6 bases, with 14 bases left in between. The germline V gene has CDR1 LGHNA and CDR2 YSLEER. This CDR3 spans 15 amino acids. CDR3 sequence reads: CASSQDQAFPAEAFF. The CDR3 DNA reads TGCGCCAGCAGCCAAGATCAAGCATTTCCCGCTGAAGCTTTCTTT.

The rearrangement links TRBV27 to TRBJ2-7; 7 bases agree with TRBD2. Germline-derived CDR1 and CDR2 are MNHEY and SMNVEV (reference sequence). Unmatched junction bases numbered 3, after V lost 1 base and J lost 6 bases. The CDR3 sequence is 13 residues long. CDR3: CASSLLGGTEQYF. The CDR3 coding sequence is TGTGCCAGCAGTTTATTGGGGGGGACCGAGCAGTACTTC.

This sequence joins TRBV10-2 and TRBJ2-7, with 7 nucleotides matching TRBD1. Germline lookup yields CDR1 WSHSY and CDR2 SAAADI. J lost 5 bases, V lost 3 bases, and 4 bases had no gene match. The CDR3 has 13 amino acids. The CDR3 here is CASSDARGNEQYF. The CDR3 nucleotides are TGCGCCAGCAGTGATGCCAGGGGGAACGAGCAGTACTTC.

The J gene is TRBJ2-2, the V gene TRBV5-1, with D possibly being TRBD1 (5 bases). The CDR3 loop spans 16 amino acids. CDR1 is SGHRS and CDR2 is YFSETQ in the germline V gene. Trimming removed 0 bases at V and 4 bases at J, with 13 bases between. Here the CDR3 reads CASSLGQGSATGELFF. The CDR3 DNA reads TGCGCCAGCAGCTTGGGGCAGGGTTCGGCCACCGGGGAGCTGTTTTTT. The full variable domain, its missing parts supplied by reference TRBV5-1 and TRBJ2-2, is KAGVTQTPRYLIKTRGQQVTLSCSPISGHRSVSWYQQTPGQGLQFLFEYFSETQRNKGNFPGRFSGRQFSNSRSEMNVSTLELGDSALYLCASSLGQGSATGELFFGEGSRLTVL.

Concerning this clone: Other DNA sequences in the sample encode the same CDR3. In DNA form, the CDR3 reads TGTGCCAGCAGCTTAGGGGATTACAATGAGCAGTTCTTC. It encodes CASSLGDYNEQFF. V and J are TRBV7-9 and TRBJ2-1; D remains ambiguous. The length of the CDR3 is 13 residues. V lost 1 base and J lost 4, with 5 bases in between. The V gene's germline CDR1 is SEHNR and CDR2 FQNEAQ (reference sequence).

The chain joins TRBV4-2 to TRBJ2-7; 9 bases match TRBD2. Per germline, CDR1 LGHNA and CDR2 YNFKEQ. V lost 1 base to trimming and J lost 0 bases; unmatched junction nucleotides: 4. This CDR3 comprises 16 residues. CDR3 sequence (DNA): TGTGCCAGCAGCCAAGGTCCGACTAGCGGCTCCTACGAGCAGTACTTC. It is translated as CASSQGPTSGSYEQYF.